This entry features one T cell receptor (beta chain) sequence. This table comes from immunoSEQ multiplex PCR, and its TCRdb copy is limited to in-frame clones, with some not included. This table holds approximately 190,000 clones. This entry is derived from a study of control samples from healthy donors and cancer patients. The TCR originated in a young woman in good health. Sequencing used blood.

This CDR3 reads CASSPRYREVPQHF. In DNA form, the CDR3 reads TGTGCCAGCAGCCCCCGATACAGGGAGGTGCCCCAGCATTTT. V gene TRBV27 combines with J gene TRBJ1-5; D is perhaps TRBD1 (6 bases). The CDR3 sequence is 14 residues long. V lost 6 bases and J lost 9, with 18 bases in between. Germline V gives CDR1 MNHEY, CDR2 SMNVEV (reference sequence).